Listed here are 23 T cell receptor beta chains from one sample, sequenced in a study of T cell clonotyping in hematopoietic cell transplantation (dated by TCRdb to the early 2020s). Libraries came from the immunoSEQ multiplex PCR assay. Held by TCRdb, this immuneACCESS table contains in-frame sequences only and omits some clones. Under half of the omission traces to an unresolved V gene where checked; the cause of the rest is unknown. The sample yields some 28,000 clones; under 90% were counted once. The ten most abundant clones make up approximately 1.7% of the sample. The sample's time point, from its label and the paper: recipient sample about 28 days before transplant, after cytoreduction. The sample consisted of peripheral blood mononuclear cells, taken before stem cell transplant. Every receptor here comes from a man between 40 and 49 years old with acute myeloid leukemia. Some clones in this sample may be carry-over from other donors' samples.

This clone was picked up one time. CDR3 sequence (DNA): TGTGCCAGCAGCCCGGGGGCGCGGTCCTACAATGAGCAGTTCTTC. Its protein product is CASSPGARSYNEQFF. This chain links TRBV7-2 with TRBJ2-1, with D tentatively TRBD1 or TRBD2 (6 bases each). The CDR3 is 15 residues long. V lost 5 bases to trimming and J lost 1 base, with 12 bases between them. Germline CDR1 is SGHTA and CDR2 is FQGNSA.

This clone was observed a single time. The chain couples TRBV28 to TRBJ2-7, with TRBD1 matching 10 bases. CDR1 and CDR2 (germline): MDHEN, SYDVKM. With 2 bases clipped from V and 4 bases from J, the junction kept 2 bases outside the gene matches. The CDR3 runs 14 residues. CDR3 sequence: CASSLPDRGYEQYF. DNA of the CDR3: TGTGCCAGCAGTTTACCGGACAGGGGGTACGAGCAGTACTTC.

This clone was seen only a few times. The rearrangement joins TRBV30 to TRBJ1-1; TRBD1 aligns across 9 bases. The junction had 4 bases not matched to a gene; V was cut back by 5 bases and J by 3 bases. This CDR3 has 13 amino acids. Germline V CDR1 and CDR2: GTSNPN, SVGIG (reference sequence). For the CDR3, the DNA is TGTGCCTGGGCACAGGGGGCGCACACTGAAGCTTTCTTT. It translates to CAWAQGAHTEAFF.

The chain uses TRBV7-2 and TRBJ2-7; D gene uncertain. In germline, CDR1 is SGHTA, CDR2 FQGNSA. The V gene lost 5 bases and the J gene lost 4 bases, with 6 bases spanning the gap. CDR3 size: 11 residues. CDR3 nucleotide sequence: TGTGCCAGCAGCCGAGGTTACGAGCAGTACTTC. Protein sequence: CASSRGYEQYF.

This clone was picked up one time. CDR3 in amino acids: CASSMGGSGETQYF. CDR3 in DNA: TGTGCCAGTAGTATGGGAGGAAGCGGGGAGACCCAGTACTTC. The chain carries TRBV19 and TRBJ2-5, with D perhaps matching TRBD2 (6 bases). The CDR3 has 14 amino acids. V was shortened by 3 bases and J by 5 bases, with 13 bases between the two germline ends. The germline V gene has CDR1 LNHDA and CDR2 SQIVND (reference sequence).

The chain couples TRBV5-4 to TRBJ2-7; D might be TRBD1 or TRBD2, each matching 5 bases. The CDR3 has 16 residues. Germline assignment: CDR1 SGHNT and CDR2 YYREEE (reference sequence). The germline V and J ends were trimmed by 0 bases and 4 bases, with 17 bases remaining between them. This CDR3 reads CASSLASSGTLYEQYF. The CDR3 region has the DNA TGTGCCAGCAGCTTGGCCTCTTCCGGGACCCTGTACGAGCAGTACTTC.

The chain has TRBV6-1 and TRBJ1-1; D possibly corresponds to TRBD1 (6 bases). From germline, CDR1 is MNHNS and CDR2 SASEGT. The CDR3 is made up of 16 amino acids. V lost 3 bases and J lost 2, with 16 bases in between. CDR3 residues: CASSEAVTGFNTEAFF. The CDR3 DNA sequence: TGTGCCAGCAGTGAGGCGGTGACAGGCTTTAACACTGAAGCTTTCTTT.

This clone was picked up one time. The chain is built from TRBV6-6 and TRBJ1-1, with TRBD1 matching over 9 bases. In germline, CDR1 is MNHNY, CDR2 SVGAGI (reference sequence). Trimming at V came to 6 bases and at J to 1 base, leaving 3 bases not matched to a gene. This CDR3 is built from 14 residues. CDR3 nucleotide sequence: TGTGCCAGCAGCCCGGACAGGGGGAACACTGAAGCTTTCTTT. It specifies CASSPDRGNTEAFF.

This chain links TRBV5-1 with TRBJ2-1; no firm D call. The CDR3 spans 14 residues. V lost 4 bases to trimming and J lost 3 bases, with 11 bases between them. Germline CDR1 reads SGHRS; CDR2 reads YFSETQ. CDR3 coding DNA: TGCGCCAGCAGCGTGTCACTGGACTACAATGAGCAGTTCTTC. It is translated as CASSVSLDYNEQFF. Complete variable domain (other parts from reference TRBV5-1 and TRBJ2-1): KAGVTQTPRYLIKTRGQQVTLSCSPISGHRSVSWYQQTPGQGLQFLFEYFSETQRNKGNFPGRFSGRQFSNSRSEMNVSTLELGDSALYLCASSVSLDYNEQFFGPGTRLTVL.

V and J are TRBV11-1 and TRBJ2-1; weak D call: TRBD1 (5 bases). Germline CDR1 reads SGHAT; CDR2 reads FQDESV (reference sequence). The CDR3 is made up of 15 amino acids. V was trimmed by 1 base and J by 3 bases, leaving 10 bases between them. CDR3 sequence: CASSLGFQGYNEQFF. The CDR3 DNA reads as TGTGCCAGCAGCTTAGGATTTCAGGGCTACAATGAGCAGTTCTTC.

V usage is TRBV9 and J usage is TRBJ1-2; tentatively, D is TRBD1 (5 bases). The germline V and J ends were trimmed by 3 bases and 10 bases, with 19 bases remaining between them. Germline-derived CDR1 and CDR2 are SGDLS and YYNGEE. The CDR3 length is 14 residues. CDR3 DNA: TGTGCCAGCAGCGCGACCGGGGCGTCAAATGTCTACACCTTC. It translates to CASSATGASNVYTF.

This sequence joins TRBV7-2 and TRBJ2-5; 7 positions match TRBD2. The germline V gene has CDR1 SGHTA and CDR2 FQGNSA. Unmatched junction bases numbered 2, after V lost 3 bases and J lost 4 bases. The CDR3 has 13 residues. The DNA of the CDR3 is TGTGCCAGCAGCTTGGGACTACGAGAGACCCAGTACTTC. Protein sequence: CASSLGLRETQYF.

V is TRBV6-6 and J is TRBJ2-1; 7 nucleotides line up with TRBD2. The CDR3 extends over 13 amino acids. J gave up 9 bases and V 5 bases, and 7 bases lay outside the gene matches. CDR1 and CDR2 (germline): MNHNY, SVGAGI (reference sequence). DNA of the CDR3: TGTGCCAGCAGTGGGGACTATCGAGGTGAGCAGTTCTTC. As protein: CASSGDYRGEQFF.

This clone was detected only a few times. The chain couples TRBV6-5 to TRBJ2-7; 8 nucleotides agree with TRBD1. This CDR3 spans 14 amino acids. The J segment lost 5 bases and the V segment lost 4 bases, leaving 7 bases of the junction unmatched. CDR1 MNHEY and CDR2 SVGAGI come from the germline V gene. CDR3 protein: CASSSDRESDEQYF. CDR3 bases: TGTGCCAGCAGTTCGGACAGGGAGAGTGACGAGCAGTACTTC.

The gene calls are TRBV30 and TRBJ1-3; D is undetermined. The CDR3 has 15 amino acids. Germline assignment: CDR1 GTSNPN and CDR2 SVGIG (reference sequence). V gave up 5 bases and J gave up 0 bases, with 14 bases separating them. CDR3 nucleotide sequence: TGTGCCTGGGTCCGGAACCTGCACTCTGGAAACACCATATATTTT. Translated: CAWVRNLHSGNTIYF.

The genes are TRBV11-3 and TRBJ2-7; D gene uncertain. CDR3 length equals 15 residues. Germline V gene sequence: CDR1 SGHNT, CDR2 YENEEA. V lost 5 bases and J lost 2, with 16 bases in between. The CDR3 reads CASSLNPGRTYEQYF. The CDR3 region has the DNA TGTGCCAGCAGCCTTAACCCCGGCCGTACCTACGAGCAGTACTTC.

The chain couples TRBV5-6 to TRBJ1-3, with 7 positions matching TRBD1. The J segment lost 0 bases and the V segment lost 4 bases, leaving 10 bases of the junction unmatched. The CDR3 spans 17 residues. Germline-derived CDR1 and CDR2 are SGHDT and YYEEEE. CDR3 DNA sequence: TGTGCCAGCAGCCTGGGGGGACAGTTTGACTCTGGAAACACCATATATTTT. Translation gives CASSLGGQFDSGNTIYF.

This clone has just one count. V and J are TRBV5-1 and TRBJ2-3; D remains ambiguous. The germline V gene encodes CDR1 SGHRS and CDR2 YFSETQ. V was cut by 0 bases and J by 2 bases, with 10 bases left in between. CDR3 size: 15 residues. CDR3 amino acids: CASSLAAVPTDTQYF. CDR3 nucleotide sequence: TGCGCCAGCAGCTTGGCCGCCGTCCCCACAGATACGCAGTATTTT.

This sequence joins TRBV30 and TRBJ2-5; maybe TRBD2 (6 bases). The CDR3 is made up of 11 amino acids. Germline V lookup: CDR1 GTSNPN, CDR2 SVGIG (reference sequence). The CDR3 DNA sequence: TGTGCTGGAGGGCGGAGGGAGACCCAGTACTTC. Its protein is CAGGRRETQYF.

This chain links TRBV6-6 with TRBJ1-2, with D tentatively TRBD1 (5 bases). CDR1 and CDR2 (germline): MNHNY, SVGAGI (reference sequence). V lost 0 bases to trimming and J lost 2 bases, with 10 bases between them. This CDR3 is built from 15 residues. CDR3 residues: CASSYSMAGNYGYTF. The DNA for the CDR3 is TGTGCCAGCAGTTACTCGATGGCAGGGAACTATGGCTACACCTTC.

The CDR3 DNA reads TGTGCCAGCAGCCAATGGAGGGAATCTGGAAACACCATATATTTT. Protein product: CASSQWRESGNTIYF. This rearrangement joins TRBV7-6 to TRBJ1-3, with unresolved D. Trimming stripped 5 bases from V and 1 base from J, with 12 bases between. Germline values: CDR1 SGHVS, CDR2 FNYEAQ. The CDR3 is 15 residues long.

J is TRBJ1-2 and V is TRBV5-1; the D gene is possibly TRBD1 (5 bases). The ends were cut back, 0 bases at V and 8 bases at J, with 11 bases in the middle. Germline V lookup: CDR1 SGHRS, CDR2 YFSETQ. This CDR3 comprises 13 residues. The CDR3 DNA reads TGCGCCAGCAGCTTGGGGCAGGGATGGGGCTACACCTTC. Amino acids: CASSLGQGWGYTF.

The chain is built from TRBV28 and TRBJ2-5; 7 nucleotides line up with TRBD1. The J segment lost 4 bases and the V segment lost 7 bases, leaving 12 bases of the junction unmatched. The CDR3 spans 15 residues. Germline V gene lookup returns CDR1 MDHEN and CDR2 SYDVKM. In DNA, the CDR3 is TGTGCCAGCACCCCCACAGGGGCCCAGGGAGAGACCCAGTACTTC. This codes for CASTPTGAQGETQYF. The full variable domain, in which reference TRBV28 and TRBJ2-5 provide the parts outside the CDR3, is DVKVTQSSRYLVKRTGEKVFLECVQDMDHENMFWYRQDPGLGLRLIYFSYDVKMKEKGDIPEGYSVSREKKERFSLILESASTNQTSMYLCASTPTGAQGETQYFGPGTRLLVL.